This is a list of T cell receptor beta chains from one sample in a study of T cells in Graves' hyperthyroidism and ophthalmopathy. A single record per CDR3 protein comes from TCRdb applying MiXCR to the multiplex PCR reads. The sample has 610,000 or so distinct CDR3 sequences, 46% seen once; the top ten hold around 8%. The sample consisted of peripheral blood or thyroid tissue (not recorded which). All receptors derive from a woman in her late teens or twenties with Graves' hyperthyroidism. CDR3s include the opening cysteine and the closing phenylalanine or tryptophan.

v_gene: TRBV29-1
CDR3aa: CSVGLAIYEQYF

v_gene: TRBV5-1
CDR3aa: CASSPGTGKNEQYF

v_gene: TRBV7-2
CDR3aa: CASSLRGRRRGTDTQYF

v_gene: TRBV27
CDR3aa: CASSLVRAHEQYF

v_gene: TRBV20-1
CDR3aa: CSARDGSDFF

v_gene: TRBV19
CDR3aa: CASSMRQHNQPQHF

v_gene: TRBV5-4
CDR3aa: CASSSPGQALEYYTF

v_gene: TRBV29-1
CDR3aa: CSVEEVPGHFYNRETQYF

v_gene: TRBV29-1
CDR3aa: CSTHGTGTGYTF

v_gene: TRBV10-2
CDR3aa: CATKIPGLAGAFEQYF

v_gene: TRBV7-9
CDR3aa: CASSYRGEITDTQYF

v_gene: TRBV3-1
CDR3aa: CASSQDLLGYTF

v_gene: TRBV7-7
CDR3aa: CASSLGQGQETQHF

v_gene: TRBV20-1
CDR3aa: CSARPGTQYF

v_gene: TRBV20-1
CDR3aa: CSARGRDELEAFF

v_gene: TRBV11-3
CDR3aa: CASSLDRIRSYNSPLHF

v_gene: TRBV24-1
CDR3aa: CATSDTPGRGETQYF

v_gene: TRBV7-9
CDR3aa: CASSAYRGLHGYTF

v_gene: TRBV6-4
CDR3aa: CASSRLRGSGANVLTF

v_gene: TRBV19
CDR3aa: CASMGTANSPLHF

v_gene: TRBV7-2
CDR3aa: CASSSETGQGNDNEQFF

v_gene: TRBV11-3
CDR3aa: CASSQNRATGYEQYF

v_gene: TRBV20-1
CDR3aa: CSARVSASGAQETQYF

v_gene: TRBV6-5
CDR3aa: CASSYDRGPNQPQHF

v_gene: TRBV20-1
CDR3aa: CSALIGGTTTYEQYF

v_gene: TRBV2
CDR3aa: CASSERDRGLEQYF

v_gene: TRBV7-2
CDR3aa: CASSLGARALGGHTF

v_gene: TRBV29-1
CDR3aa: CSIRDRGNQPQHF

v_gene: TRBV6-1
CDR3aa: CAVGASGELFF

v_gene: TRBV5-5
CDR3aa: CASRAGREVNQPQHF

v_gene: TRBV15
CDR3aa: CATSRRDSYEQYF

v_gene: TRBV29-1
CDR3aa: CGVAPRLASGEQYF

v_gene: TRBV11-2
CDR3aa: CASSLGDRDKRWPPGELFF

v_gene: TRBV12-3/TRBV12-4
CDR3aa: CASSFSSLPEQYF

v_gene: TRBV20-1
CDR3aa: CSARLDSQETQHF

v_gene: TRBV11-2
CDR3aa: CASSLDPGTGDSYEQYF

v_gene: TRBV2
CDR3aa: CASRDITGTGLTGNTIYF

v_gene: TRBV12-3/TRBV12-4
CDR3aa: CASSLRTGGEGEQYF

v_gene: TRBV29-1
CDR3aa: CSVDTRTYGYTF

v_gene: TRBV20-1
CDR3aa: CSAINTKKGQQDGYTF

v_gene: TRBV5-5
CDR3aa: CASSLGTSAGETQYF

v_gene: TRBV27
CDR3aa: CASSLSKGGTEETQYF

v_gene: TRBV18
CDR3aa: CASSDQPGAWAFF

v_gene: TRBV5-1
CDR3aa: CASSAYSSGANVLTF

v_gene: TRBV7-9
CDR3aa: CASSLGRQPYSNQPQHF

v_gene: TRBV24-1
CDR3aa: CATSDSGEQYF

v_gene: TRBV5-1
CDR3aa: CASSPGNMGYYEQYF